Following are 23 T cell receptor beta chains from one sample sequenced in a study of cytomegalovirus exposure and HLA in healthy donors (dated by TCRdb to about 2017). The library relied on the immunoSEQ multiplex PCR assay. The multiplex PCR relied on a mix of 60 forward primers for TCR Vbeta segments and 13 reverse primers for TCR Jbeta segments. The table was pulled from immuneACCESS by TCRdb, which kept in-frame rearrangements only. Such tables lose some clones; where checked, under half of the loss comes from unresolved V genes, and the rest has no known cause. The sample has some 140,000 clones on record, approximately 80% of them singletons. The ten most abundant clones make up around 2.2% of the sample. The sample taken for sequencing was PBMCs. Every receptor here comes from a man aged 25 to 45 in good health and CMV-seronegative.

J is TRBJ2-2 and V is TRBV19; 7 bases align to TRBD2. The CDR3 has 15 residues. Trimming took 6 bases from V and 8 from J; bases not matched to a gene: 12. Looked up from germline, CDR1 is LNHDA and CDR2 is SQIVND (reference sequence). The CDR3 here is CASRYGGRIVGELFF. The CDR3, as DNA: TGTGCCAGTAGATATGGCGGGAGAATAGTTGGGGAGCTGTTTTTT. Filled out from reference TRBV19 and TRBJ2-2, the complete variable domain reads DGGITQSPKYLFRKEGQNVTLSCEQNLNHDAMYWYRQDPGQGLRLIYYSQIVNDFQKGDIAEGYSVSREKKESFPLTVTSAQKNPTAFYLCASRYGGRIVGELFFGEGSRLTVL.

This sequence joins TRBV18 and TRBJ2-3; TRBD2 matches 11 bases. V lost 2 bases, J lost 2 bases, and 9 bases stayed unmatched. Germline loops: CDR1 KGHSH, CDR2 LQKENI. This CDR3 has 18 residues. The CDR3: CASSPTSGSLLYTDTQYF. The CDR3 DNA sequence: TGTGCCAGCTCACCAACTAGCGGGAGTCTCTTATACACAGATACGCAGTATTTT. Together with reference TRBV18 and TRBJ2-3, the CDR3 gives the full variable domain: NAGVMQNPRHLVRRRGQEARLRCSPMKGHSHVYWYRQLPEEGLKFMVYLQKENIIDESGMPKERFSAEFPKEGPSILRIQQVVRGDSAAYFCASSPTSGSLLYTDTQYFGPGTRLTVL.

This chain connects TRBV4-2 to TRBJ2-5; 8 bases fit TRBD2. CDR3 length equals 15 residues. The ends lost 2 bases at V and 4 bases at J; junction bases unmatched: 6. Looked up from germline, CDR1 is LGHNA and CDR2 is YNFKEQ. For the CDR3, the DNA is TGTGCCAGCAGCCAATCCCAGCGGGAGTCAGAGACCCAGTACTTC. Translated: CASSQSQRESETQYF.

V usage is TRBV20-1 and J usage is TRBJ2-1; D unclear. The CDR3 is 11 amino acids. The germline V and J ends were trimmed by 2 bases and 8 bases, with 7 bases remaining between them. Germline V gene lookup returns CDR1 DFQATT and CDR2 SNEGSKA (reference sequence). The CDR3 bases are TGCAGTGCTAGACAGAACCATGAGCAGTTCTTC. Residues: CSARQNHEQFF.

CDR3 in amino acids: CATLGPRANEKLFF. The CDR3 DNA follows: TGTGCCACCTTAGGGCCGCGGGCTAATGAAAAACTGTTTTTT. The chain recombines TRBV6-1 with TRBJ1-4, with D unresolved. CDR3 length equals 14 residues. Germline V gives CDR1 MNHNS, CDR2 SASEGT. The ends were cut back, 10 bases at V and 3 bases at J, with 15 bases in the middle.

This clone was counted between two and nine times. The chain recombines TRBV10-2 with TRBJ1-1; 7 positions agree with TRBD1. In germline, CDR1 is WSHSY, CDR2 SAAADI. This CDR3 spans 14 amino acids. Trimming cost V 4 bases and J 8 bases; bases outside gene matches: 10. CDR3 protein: CASSGPTGLSEAFF. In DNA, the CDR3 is TGCGCCAGCAGTGGCCCGACAGGGTTAAGCGAAGCTTTCTTT.

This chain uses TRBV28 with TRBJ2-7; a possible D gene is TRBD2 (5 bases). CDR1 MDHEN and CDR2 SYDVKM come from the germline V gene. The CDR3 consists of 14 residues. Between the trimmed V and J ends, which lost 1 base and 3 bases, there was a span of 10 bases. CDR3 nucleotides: TGTGCCAGCAGTTTATCGGGATACATCTACGAGCAGTACTTC. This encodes CASSLSGYIYEQYF.

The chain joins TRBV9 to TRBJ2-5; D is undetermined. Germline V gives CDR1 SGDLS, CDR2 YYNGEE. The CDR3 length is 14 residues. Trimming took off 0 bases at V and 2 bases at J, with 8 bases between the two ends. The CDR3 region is CASSVAGNQETQYF. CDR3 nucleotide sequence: TGTGCCAGCAGCGTAGCAGGTAATCAAGAGACCCAGTACTTC.

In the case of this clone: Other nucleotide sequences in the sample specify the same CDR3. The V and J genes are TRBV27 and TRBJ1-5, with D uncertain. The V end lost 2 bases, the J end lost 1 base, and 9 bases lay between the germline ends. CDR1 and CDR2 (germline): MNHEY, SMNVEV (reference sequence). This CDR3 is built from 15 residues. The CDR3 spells CASSLAGLSNQPQHF. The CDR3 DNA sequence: TGTGCCAGCAGTTTAGCGGGTTTGAGCAATCAGCCCCAGCATTTT.

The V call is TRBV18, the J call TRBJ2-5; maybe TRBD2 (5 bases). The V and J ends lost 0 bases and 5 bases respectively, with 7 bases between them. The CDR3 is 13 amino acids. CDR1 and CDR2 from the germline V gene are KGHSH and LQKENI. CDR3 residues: CASSPPRAETQYF. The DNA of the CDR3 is TGTGCCAGCTCACCACCGCGGGCGGAGACCCAGTACTTC.

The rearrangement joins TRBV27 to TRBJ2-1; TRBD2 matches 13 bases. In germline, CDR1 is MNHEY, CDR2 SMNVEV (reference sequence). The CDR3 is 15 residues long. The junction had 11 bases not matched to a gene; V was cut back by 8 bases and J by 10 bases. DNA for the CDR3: TGTGCCAGCGGTACCGGGACTAGCGGGGTCCGGGAGCAGTTCTTC. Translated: CASGTGTSGVREQFF.

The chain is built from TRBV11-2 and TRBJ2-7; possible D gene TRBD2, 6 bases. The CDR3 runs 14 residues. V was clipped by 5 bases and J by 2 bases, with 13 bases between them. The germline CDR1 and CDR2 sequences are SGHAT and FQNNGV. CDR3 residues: CASSARLGTYEQYF. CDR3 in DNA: TGTGCCAGCAGCGCGCGACTAGGAACCTACGAGCAGTACTTC.

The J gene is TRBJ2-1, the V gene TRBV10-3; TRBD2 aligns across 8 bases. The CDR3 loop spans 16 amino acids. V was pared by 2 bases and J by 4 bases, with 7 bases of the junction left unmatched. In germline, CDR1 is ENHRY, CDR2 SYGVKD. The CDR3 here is CAISEDGLAAYNEQFF. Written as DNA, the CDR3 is TGTGCCATCAGTGAGGATGGACTAGCAGCTTACAATGAGCAGTTCTTC.

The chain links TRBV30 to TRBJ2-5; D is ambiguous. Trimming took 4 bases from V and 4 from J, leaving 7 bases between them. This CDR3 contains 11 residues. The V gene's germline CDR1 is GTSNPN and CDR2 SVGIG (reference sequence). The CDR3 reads CAWKPIETQYF. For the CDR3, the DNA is TGTGCCTGGAAACCTATAGAGACCCAGTACTTC.

The CDR3 reads CASQTGQNEKLFF. DNA of the CDR3: TGTGCCAGCCAGACAGGGCAAAATGAAAAACTGTTTTTT. This chain joins TRBV19 and TRBJ1-4; 7 nucleotides agree with TRBD1. Germline V gene sequence: CDR1 LNHDA, CDR2 SQIVND (reference sequence). V lost 9 bases to trimming and J lost 5 bases; unmatched junction nucleotides: 6. This CDR3 region has 13 residues.

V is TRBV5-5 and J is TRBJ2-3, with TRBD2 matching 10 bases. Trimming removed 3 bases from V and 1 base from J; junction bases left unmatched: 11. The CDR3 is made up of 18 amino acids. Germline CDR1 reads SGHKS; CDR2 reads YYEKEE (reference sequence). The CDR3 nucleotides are TGTGCCAGCAGCTGGGGTCTAGCGGGAGCACTCGGCACAGATACGCAGTATTTT. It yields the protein CASSWGLAGALGTDTQYF. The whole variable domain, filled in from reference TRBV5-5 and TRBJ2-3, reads DAGVTQSPTHLIKTRGQQVTLRCSPISGHKSVSWYQQVLGQGPQFIFQYYEKEERGRGNFPDRFSARQFPNYSSELNVNALLLGDSALYLCASSWGLAGALGTDTQYFGPGTRLTVL.

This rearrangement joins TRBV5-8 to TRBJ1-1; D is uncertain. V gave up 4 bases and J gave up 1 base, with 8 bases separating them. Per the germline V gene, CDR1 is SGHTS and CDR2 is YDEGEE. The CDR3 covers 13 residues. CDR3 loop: CASSTYRNTEAFF. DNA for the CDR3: TGTGCCAGCAGCACGTACAGGAACACTGAAGCTTTCTTT.

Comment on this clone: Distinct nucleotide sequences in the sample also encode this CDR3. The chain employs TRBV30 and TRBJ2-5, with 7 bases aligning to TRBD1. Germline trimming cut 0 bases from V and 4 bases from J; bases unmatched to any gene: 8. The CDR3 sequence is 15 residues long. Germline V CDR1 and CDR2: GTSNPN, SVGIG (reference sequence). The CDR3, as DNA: TGTGCCTGGAGTGTCTTAGCTTCAGGGGGAGAGACCCAGTACTTC. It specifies CAWSVLASGGETQYF. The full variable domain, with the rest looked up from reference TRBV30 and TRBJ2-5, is SQTIHQWPATLVQPVGSPLSLECTVEGTSNPNLYWYRQAAGRGLQLLFYSVGIGQISSEVPQNLSASRPQDRQFILSSKKLLLSDSGFYLCAWSVLASGGETQYFGPGTRLLVL.

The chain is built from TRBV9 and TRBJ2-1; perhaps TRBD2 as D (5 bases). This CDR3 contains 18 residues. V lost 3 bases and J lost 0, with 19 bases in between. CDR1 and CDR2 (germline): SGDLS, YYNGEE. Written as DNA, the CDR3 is TGTGCCAGCAGCGCCACCCTAGGGCGGGCGACCTCCTACAATGAGCAGTTCTTC. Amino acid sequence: CASSATLGRATSYNEQFF.

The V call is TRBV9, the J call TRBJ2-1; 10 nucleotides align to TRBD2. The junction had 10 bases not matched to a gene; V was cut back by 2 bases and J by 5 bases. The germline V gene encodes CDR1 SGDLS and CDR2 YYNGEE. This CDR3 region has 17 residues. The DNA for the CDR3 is TGTGCCAGCAGCGTCTCCGGACTAGCGGATTCAGACAATGAGCAGTTCTTC. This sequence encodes CASSVSGLADSDNEQFF.

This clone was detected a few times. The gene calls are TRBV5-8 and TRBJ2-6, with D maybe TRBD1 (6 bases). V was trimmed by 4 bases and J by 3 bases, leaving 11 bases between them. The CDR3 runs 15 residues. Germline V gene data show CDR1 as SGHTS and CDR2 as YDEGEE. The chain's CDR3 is CASSATGIGANVLTF. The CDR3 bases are TGTGCCAGCAGCGCTACAGGGATTGGGGCCAACGTCCTGACTTTC.

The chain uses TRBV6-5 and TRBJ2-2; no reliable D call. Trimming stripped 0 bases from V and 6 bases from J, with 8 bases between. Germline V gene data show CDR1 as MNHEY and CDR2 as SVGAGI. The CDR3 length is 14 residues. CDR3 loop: CASSYSREAGELFF. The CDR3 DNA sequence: TGTGCCAGCAGTTACTCCAGAGAGGCCGGGGAGCTGTTTTTT.

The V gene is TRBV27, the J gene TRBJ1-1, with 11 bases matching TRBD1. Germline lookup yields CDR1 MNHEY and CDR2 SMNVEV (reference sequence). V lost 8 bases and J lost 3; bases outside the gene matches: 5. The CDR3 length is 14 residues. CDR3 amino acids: CASWTGGIYTEAFF. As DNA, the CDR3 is TGTGCCAGCTGGACAGGGGGCATCTACACTGAAGCTTTCTTT.